Listed below are T cell receptor beta chains from one sample, sequenced in a study of T-cell reconstitution after alpha-beta-depleted transplantation in children. MiXCR was run by TCRdb on the PCR reads, yielding one entry per CDR3 protein. The sample yields around 190,000 distinct CDR3 sequences, 5.5% to 7% seen once. Material: PBMCs, obtained before TCRalphabeta/CD19-depleted stem cell transplant. The source of these receptors is a boy between 2 and 15 years old with acute lymphoblastic leukemia, due to receive a stem cell transplant. Both conserved end residues are part of each CDR3. Each record gives: V gene, clone size, J gene, D gene, CDR3 protein, CDR3 DNA. D genes are given only for firm matches. The listing skips clone size in some rows; elsewhere it reads once, few, many or a size class.

TRBV7-9,few,TRBJ1-3,.,CASSLWSSALTFSSSGNTIYF,TGTGCCAGCAGCTTATGGAGCTCGGCTCTCACTTTCTCCAGCTCTGGAAACACCATATATTTT
TRBV28,many,TRBJ1-2,.,CASSFSQRQAADYGYTF,TGTGCCAGCAGTTTCTCTCAAAGACAGGCCGCGGATTATGGCTACACCTTC
TRBV6-1,few,TRBJ1-1,.,CASRKVEVTEAFF,TGTGCCAGCAGGAAGGTCGAGGTGACTGAAGCTTTCTTT
TRBV7-9,many,TRBJ2-2,TRBD1,CAAGTGRSTGELFF,TGTGCCGCAGGGACAGGGAGATCCACCGGGGAGCTGTTTTTT
TRBV20-1,few,TRBJ1-1,.,CSAREGPGNTEAFF,TGCAGTGCTAGGGAGGGGCCAGGGAACACTGAAGCTTTCTTT
TRBV15,.,TRBJ1-2,.,CATSRERIASSYGYTF,TGTGCCACCAGCAGAGAACGCATCGCTTCTTCCTATGGCTACACCTTC
TRBV20-1,.,TRBJ1-1,.,CSARDNIWGARTEAFF,TGCAGTGCTAGAGATAACATATGGGGGGCAAGAACTGAAGCTTTCTTT
TRBV30,.,TRBJ2-1,.,CACYKQGYNEQFF,TGTGCCTGTTACAAACAGGGTTACAATGAGCAGTTCTTC
TRBV29-1,.,TRBJ1-1,.,CSVPTGPAEAFF,TGCAGCGTCCCGACGGGGCCCGCTGAAGCTTTCTTT
TRBV7-9,.,TRBJ2-1,.,CASSGGAGALYNEQFF,TGTGCCAGCAGCGGAGGCGCGGGGGCCTTATACAATGAGCAGTTCTTC
TRBV20-1,few,TRBJ1-3,.,CSARPSGNTIYF,TGCAGTGCTAGACCTTCTGGAAACACCATATATTTT
TRBV7-9,.,TRBJ2-5,.,CASSAGRLVNFQETQYF,TGTGCCAGCAGCGCGGGAAGACTAGTAAACTTTCAAGAGACCCAGTACTTC
TRBV5-1,many,TRBJ2-2,.,CASSLDPGGDTGELFF,TGCGCCAGCAGCTTGGACCCCGGGGGTGACACCGGGGAGCTGTTTTTT
TRBV5-5,.,TRBJ2-5,TRBD2,CASSPGTSGVFETQYF,TGTGCCAGCAGCCCAGGGACTAGCGGGGTTTTTGAGACCCAGTACTTC
TRBV11-2,many,TRBJ1-5,.,CASSLDQGQPQHF,TGTGCCAGCAGCTTAGATCAGGGTCAGCCCCAGCATTTT
TRBV6-1,many,TRBJ1-1,.,CASKELEGAFF,TGTGCCAGCAAGGAATTGGAGGGAGCTTTCTTT
TRBV7-9,.,TRBJ1-2,.,CASSLALMDGNYGYTF,TGTGCCAGCAGCTTAGCTTTGATGGACGGGAACTATGGCTACACCTTC
TRBV25-1,many,TRBJ2-2,TRBD1,CASSKISTGVTNTGELFF,TGTGCCAGCAGTAAGATTTCCACAGGGGTGACGAACACCGGGGAGCTGTTTTTT
TRBV6-2/TRBV6-3,many,TRBJ2-7,TRBD1,CASSYSGTANEQYF,TGTGCCAGCAGTTACTCCGGGACAGCTAATGAGCAGTACTTC
TRBV5-1,few,TRBJ2-5,TRBD1,CASSFAGGDETQYF,TGCGCCAGCAGCTTTGCAGGGGGCGACGAGACCCAGTACTTC
TRBV7-6,few,TRBJ2-5,.,CASSLARAEQETQYF,TGTGCCAGCAGCTTAGCGCGGGCCGAACAAGAGACCCAGTACTTC
TRBV6-1,.,TRBJ1-1,TRBD1,CASSKPGQGTWKAEAFF,TGTGCCAGCAGTAAGCCGGGACAGGGGACGTGGAAGGCTGAAGCTTTCTTT
TRBV20-1,many,TRBJ2-3,.,CSASGTSLSTDTQYF,TGCAGTGCTAGCGGGACTTCCCTGAGCACAGATACGCAGTATTTT
TRBV29-1,many,TRBJ1-2,.,CSADLGYSTYGYTF,TGCAGCGCCGACCTCGGGTACAGCACCTATGGCTACACCTTC
TRBV5-1,many,TRBJ2-5,.,CASSWDVQETQYF,TGCGCCAGCAGCTGGGACGTCCAAGAGACCCAGTACTTC
TRBV7-6,few,TRBJ1-1,.,CASSSQGNTEAFF,TGTGCCAGCAGCTCTCAGGGAAACACTGAAGCTTTCTTT
TRBV7-6,.,TRBJ2-7,.,CASSFRGDPGEQYF,TGTGCCAGCAGCTTCCGCGGCGACCCCGGGGAGCAGTACTTC
TRBV10-3,many,TRBJ1-2,.,CATLDSGVYGYTF,TGTGCCACCTTAGACAGTGGTGTATATGGCTACACCTTC
TRBV6-1,few,TRBJ2-7,TRBD2,CASSGAAGSDYEQYF,TGTGCCAGCAGTGGGGCAGCGGGGTCAGACTACGAGCAGTACTTC
TRBV20-1,many,TRBJ2-1,TRBD2,CSASGLAGYYNEQFF,TGCAGTGCTAGTGGACTAGCGGGTTATTACAATGAGCAGTTCTTC
TRBV7-9,many,TRBJ2-2,.,CASSPRQNTGELFF,TGTGCCAGCAGCCCCCGGCAGAACACCGGGGAGCTGTTTTTT
TRBV6-1,.,TRBJ2-7,TRBD2,CASSPQSGRSYEQYF,TGTGCCAGCAGTCCCCAAAGCGGGAGGTCCTACGAGCAGTACTTC
TRBV5-1,many,TRBJ2-7,.,CASSLVSVGEYSYEHYF,TGCGCCAGCAGCTTGGTCAGCGTGGGCGAATACTCCTACGAGCATTACTTC
TRBV7-9,many,TRBJ2-7,.,CASSFDDRLEQYF,TGTGCCAGCAGCTTCGACGACAGGCTCGAGCAGTACTTC
TRBV29-1,many,TRBJ1-1,.,CSGGRAENTEAFF,TGCAGCGGGGGAAGGGCAGAGAACACTGAAGCTTTCTTT
TRBV12-3/TRBV12-4,many,TRBJ1-1,.,CASSLGWEAFF,TGTGCCAGCAGTCTCGGATGGGAAGCTTTCTTT
TRBV7-6,.,TRBJ2-5,TRBD1,CASSLEPWTGPGWSQYF,TGTGCCAGCAGCTTAGAACCGTGGACAGGGCCGGGCTGGTCCCAGTACTTC
TRBV3-1,.,TRBJ2-7,TRBD1,CASSPGTGDREQYF,TGTGCCAGCAGCCCGGGGACAGGGGATCGCGAGCAGTACTTC
TRBV6-1,.,TRBJ2-2,.,CASRAANTGELFF,TGTGCCAGCAGGGCAGCGAACACCGGGGAGCTGTTTTTT
TRBV24-1,many,TRBJ2-1,.,CATSDPDRSDEQFF,TGTGCCACCAGTGATCCCGACCGAAGCGATGAGCAGTTCTTC
TRBV20-1,many,TRBJ2-2,TRBD2,CSARDLSGVQNRRTGELFF,TGCAGTGCTAGAGATTTAAGCGGGGTACAAAACCGTCGAACCGGGGAGCTGTTTTTT
TRBV11-2,.,TRBJ2-1,.,CASSLDGGAAYNEQFF,TGTGCCAGCAGCTTAGATGGGGGGGCGGCCTACAATGAGCAGTTCTTC
TRBV28,few,TRBJ2-7,TRBD2,CASRGLGESYEQYF,TGTGCCAGCAGAGGACTAGGGGAGTCCTACGAGCAGTACTTC
TRBV29-1,.,TRBJ2-5,TRBD1,CSAPQGARETQYF,TGCAGCGCCCCACAGGGGGCGAGGGAGACCCAGTACTTC
TRBV12-3/TRBV12-4,.,TRBJ2-1,.,CASSLQVSNEQFF,TGTGCCAGCAGTCTGCAGGTCTCCAATGAGCAGTTCTTC
TRBV20-1,.,TRBJ1-2,.,CSARRGQDYGYTF,TGCAGTGCTAGAAGAGGGCAGGATTATGGCTACACCTTC
TRBV28,many,TRBJ2-2,.,CPTQGQNTGELFF,TGTCCCACCCAGGGGCAGAACACCGGGGAGCTGTTTTTT
TRBV27,many,TRBJ1-2,TRBD1,CASSPWTGWSYGYTF,TGTGCCAGCAGTCCCTGGACAGGCTGGAGCTATGGCTACACCTTC
TRBV20-1,many,TRBJ2-5,.,CSARWGEETQYF,TGCAGTGCTAGGTGGGGGGAAGAGACCCAGTACTTC
TRBV13,many,TRBJ2-7,TRBD2,CASSLGLAAYEQYF,TGTGCCAGCAGCTTAGGACTAGCGGCCTACGAGCAGTACTTC
TRBV7-2,many,TRBJ2-1,.,CASSLGGGGYNEQFF,TGTGCCAGCAGCTTAGGAGGGGGGGGCTACAATGAGCAGTTCTTC
TRBV7-9,few,TRBJ2-2,.,CASTIVQGRAGELFF,TGTGCCAGCACGATCGTACAGGGTCGGGCCGGGGAGCTGTTTTTT
TRBV20-1,.,TRBJ2-7,TRBD1,CSAAGTAAYEQYF,TGCAGTGCTGCCGGGACAGCCGCCTACGAGCAGTACTTC
TRBV14,few,TRBJ2-7,TRBD1,CASSPNRGSYEQYF,TGTGCCAGCAGCCCTAACAGGGGGAGCTACGAGCAGTACTTC
TRBV20-1,few,TRBJ1-1,.,CSARSGGRAFF,TGCAGTGCTAGGTCGGGCGGACGAGCTTTCTTT
TRBV25-1,.,TRBJ1-6,.,CASSEWAGADSPLHF,TGTGCCAGCAGTGAATGGGCAGGGGCGGATTCACCCCTCCACTTT
TRBV10-3,many,TRBJ2-7,.,CAISEIGEQYF,TGTGCCATCAGTGAGATAGGCGAGCAGTACTTC